This TCR beta chain was captured by sequencing in a study of cytomegalovirus exposure and HLA in healthy donors. For the study at large: In an earlier analysis, 90 million to 130 million unique TCR beta sequences were found from some 170 million T cells.

The ends lost 2 bases at V and 6 bases at J; junction bases unmatched: 12. Per germline, CDR1 SGDLS and CDR2 YYNGEE. The CDR3 covers 17 residues. The study ran its PCR with 60 Vbeta and 13 Jbeta primers. The repertoire was sequenced with immunoSEQ multiplex PCR; TCRdb's copy has only in-frame clones and lacks some. Of under 250,000 clones in the sample, about 80% were seen once. Study results and limitations: In an earlier analysis, productive rearrangement rates for most beta V segments clustered near 87% or 30%. As a later analysis revealed, the rate of TCR association differed by HLA locus, with DRB1 most and HLA-C fewest. Presence/absence analyses treated sequencing depth as roughly uniform across donors.

This clone was found once. Its specificity is not known. The sample was PBMCs. This clonotype was obtained from a man aged 18 to 30 in good health and CMV-seronegative. The chain couples TRBV9 to TRBJ1-4; 8 bases are shared with TRBD1. The CDR3 sequence is CASSVGASSGGDEKLFF. CDR3 nucleotide sequence: TGTGCCAGCAGCGTCGGGGCTTCGTCAGGGGGCGATGAAAAACTGTTTTTT.